This entry lists 32 T cell receptor beta chains sequenced from one sample in a study of T-cell reconstitution after alpha-beta-depleted transplantation in children. A library of TCRbeta sequences, prepared with unique molecular identifiers, was generated. Each CDR3 protein is one row after TCRdb ran MiXCR on the PCR reads. The repertoire holds roughly 300,000 distinct CDR3 sequences, with around a tenth as singletons. Sample: PBMCs from the stem cell graft donor, taken from the stem cell graft. The receptor source for this set is a human donor who donated a stem cell graft to a child with acute lymphoblastic leukemia.

Only a few counts were recorded for this clonotype. The chain joins TRBV7-9 to TRBJ2-7, with D unclear. The CDR3 length is 15 residues. The V gene's germline CDR1 is SEHNR and CDR2 FQNEAQ (reference sequence). V lost 8 bases to trimming and J lost 1 base, with 18 bases between them. The DNA of the CDR3 is TGTGCCAGCGCTTCCCGCAGAGGTGATTCCTACGAGCAGTACTTC. The encoded protein is CASASRRGDSYEQYF.

The chain joins TRBV9 to TRBJ2-5, with D maybe TRBD1 (6 bases). CDR3 length: 12 amino acids. Germline CDR1 SGDLS, CDR2 YYNGEE. V was pared by 4 bases and J by 5 bases, with 9 bases between. The CDR3: CASSRTDETQYF. CDR3 DNA sequence: TGTGCCAGCAGCAGGACAGACGAGACCCAGTACTTC.

This clonotype came up many times. This sequence joins TRBV3-1 and TRBJ2-1; D is undetermined. Germline V gene sequence: CDR1 LGHDT, CDR2 YNNKEL (reference sequence). The germline V and J ends were trimmed by 8 bases and 4 bases, with 9 bases remaining between them. This CDR3 has 12 residues. CDR3 nucleotides: TGTGCCAGCGCCACACTGTACAATGAGCAGTTCTTC. This sequence encodes CASATLYNEQFF.

This clonotype was counted a few times. The genes are TRBV7-2 and TRBJ2-2; a possible D gene is TRBD2 (6 bases). The germline V and J ends were trimmed by 2 bases and 4 bases, with 11 bases remaining between them. CDR1 and CDR2 (germline): SGHTA, FQGNSA. The CDR3 length is 15 residues. The CDR3 nucleotides read TGTGCCAGCAGCTTACTAGCGACGGGCACCGGGGAGCTGTTTTTT. Protein: CASSLLATGTGELFF.

This clonotype was detected a few times. The CDR3 DNA is TGCAGCGTTGACGGGGGGGACACTGAAGCTTTCTTT. It yields the protein CSVDGGDTEAFF. The rearrangement joins TRBV29-1 to TRBJ1-1, with a weak D call TRBD1 (5 bases). The V end was cut by 3 bases, the J end by 3 bases, with 8 bases between. The CDR3 length is 12 residues. Germline CDR1 is SQVTM and CDR2 is ANQGSEA. Supplemented by reference TRBV29-1 and TRBJ1-1, the full variable domain reads SAVISQKPSRDICQRGTSLTIQCQVDSQVTMMFWYRQQPGQSLTLIATANQGSEATYESGFVIDKFPISRPNLTFSTLTVSNMSPEDSSIYLCSVDGGDTEAFFGQGTRLTVV.

In its sample, this clonotype was seen a few times. V and J are TRBV5-1 and TRBJ1-2; D is perhaps TRBD1 (5 bases). The length of the CDR3 is 16 residues. Germline V CDR1 and CDR2: SGHRS, YFSETQ. Trimming took 1 base from V and 2 from J, leaving 15 bases between them. The CDR3 region has the DNA TGCGCCAGCAGCTTGAACCTTCAGGGATTCAACTATGGCTACACCTTC. Translation: CASSLNLQGFNYGYTF.

This clonotype was counted only a few times. The chain employs TRBV5-1 and TRBJ1-2, with TRBD1 matching over 9 bases. The V gene's germline CDR1 is SGHRS and CDR2 YFSETQ. The CDR3 has 13 amino acids. V gave up 0 bases and J gave up 7 bases; unmatched junction bases: 1. In DNA form, the CDR3 reads TGCGCCAGCAGCTTGGAGACAGGGGGTGGCTACACCTTC. This translates into CASSLETGGGYTF.

This clonotype turned up a few times. The rearrangement uses TRBV7-9 and TRBJ1-2; 8 positions agree with TRBD1. Trimming cost V 1 base and J 6 bases; bases outside gene matches: 10. Germline V gene sequence: CDR1 SEHNR, CDR2 FQNEAQ (reference sequence). The CDR3 length is 16 residues. CDR3 DNA sequence: TGTGCCAGCAGCTTAGGGAGGACAGGGAGGAAGAATGGCTACACCTTC. Its protein product is CASSLGRTGRKNGYTF.

This clonotype was seen more than once but under ten times. V gene TRBV9 combines with J gene TRBJ1-4; tentatively, D is TRBD1 (5 bases). The CDR3 is 15 amino acids. Germline loops: CDR1 SGDLS, CDR2 YYNGEE. V was clipped by 1 base and J by 7 bases, with 14 bases between them. Here the CDR3 reads CASSVRPTGGEKLFF. The DNA of the CDR3 is TGTGCCAGCAGCGTAAGGCCGACGGGGGGTGAAAAACTGTTTTTT.

At least ten counts were recorded for this clonotype. The genes are TRBV25-1 and TRBJ1-1; possibly TRBD1 for D (5 bases). Trimming pared 4 bases from V and 5 bases from J, leaving 14 bases between. The germline V gene has CDR1 MGHDK and CDR2 SYGVNS. The CDR3 contains 14 residues. DNA for the CDR3: TGTGCCAGCAGTGCCCCTGACAGTTTTACTGAAGCTTTCTTT. Translating it yields CASSAPDSFTEAFF. The whole variable domain, remainder taken from reference TRBV25-1 and TRBJ1-1, is EADIYQTPRYLVIGTGKKITLECSQTMGHDKMYWYQQDPGMELHLIHYSYGVNSTEKGDLSSESTVSRIRTEHFPLTLESARPSHTSQYLCASSAPDSFTEAFFGQGTRLTVV.

V is TRBV5-1 and J is TRBJ1-2, with 11 nucleotides matching TRBD1. Unmatched junction bases numbered 7, after V lost 3 bases and J lost 6 bases. Germline lookup yields CDR1 SGHRS and CDR2 YFSETQ. The CDR3 sequence is 15 residues long. CDR3 bases: TGCGCCAGCAGCTCGGACAGGGGGCAGGCGGATGGCTACACCTTC. It translates to CASSSDRGQADGYTF.

This clonotype was recorded many times. This rearrangement joins TRBV5-1 to TRBJ2-7; possible D gene TRBD1, 6 bases. V was clipped by 4 bases and J by 6 bases, with 11 bases between them. Germline V lookup: CDR1 SGHRS, CDR2 YFSETQ. This CDR3 spans 12 amino acids. Here the CDR3 reads CASSPTGREQYF. The CDR3 DNA reads as TGCGCCAGCAGCCCCACAGGGCGCGAGCAGTACTTC. Full variable domain (remainder filled in from reference TRBV5-1 and TRBJ2-7): KAGVTQTPRYLIKTRGQQVTLSCSPISGHRSVSWYQQTPGQGLQFLFEYFSETQRNKGNFPGRFSGRQFSNSRSEMNVSTLELGDSALYLCASSPTGREQYFGPGTRLTVT.

This clonotype occurred a few times. The chain joins TRBV6-1 to TRBJ2-1; TRBD2 matches 7 bases. This CDR3 has 15 residues. Germline V gene lookup returns CDR1 MNHNS and CDR2 SASEGT. The V gene end was trimmed by 6 bases and the J gene end by 1 base; junction bases not matched to a gene: 6. Here the CDR3 DNA reads TGTGCCAGCAGCTCTATAGCGGGTTCCTACAATGAGCAGTTCTTC. Translated, it gives CASSSIAGSYNEQFF.

CDR3 DNA: TGCAGCGCATCAGGGGGCGGGGATGAGCAGTTCTTC. Its protein product is CSASGGGDEQFF. The chain recombines TRBV29-1 with TRBJ2-1, with 8 nucleotides matching TRBD1. The CDR3 totals 12 residues. Germline values: CDR1 SQVTM, CDR2 ANQGSEA. The J segment lost 8 bases and the V segment lost 7 bases, leaving 7 bases of the junction unmatched.

This clonotype was counted only a few times. The rearrangement links TRBV28 to TRBJ1-2, with 12 bases identical to TRBD1. V lost 5 bases, J lost 3 bases, and 16 bases stayed unmatched. The CDR3 contains 19 residues. Germline V gene sequence: CDR1 MDHEN, CDR2 SYDVKM. In DNA, the CDR3 is TGTGCCAGCAGTCGGTGGGCCGGGACAGGGGGCCCCCTGGACTATGGCTACACCTTC. Translation: CASSRWAGTGGPLDYGYTF.

The V and J genes are TRBV2 and TRBJ2-3, with D unclear. The length of the CDR3 is 12 residues. V lost 0 bases, J lost 3 bases, and 1 base lay in between. The germline V gene encodes CDR1 SNHLY and CDR2 FYNNEI. DNA of the CDR3: TGTGCCAGCAGTGAAGCGACAGATACGCAGTATTTT. Amino acid sequence: CASSEATDTQYF.

V is TRBV5-1 and J is TRBJ2-1, with 7 nucleotides matching TRBD2. Germline V gene sequence: CDR1 SGHRS, CDR2 YFSETQ. The CDR3 is 13 amino acids. The V and J ends lost 3 bases and 7 bases, in that order; junction bases with no gene match: 4. CDR3 in amino acids: CASSSIAGNEQFF. Written as DNA, the CDR3 is TGCGCCAGCAGCTCCATAGCGGGTAATGAGCAGTTCTTC.

This clonotype has only a few counts. The rearrangement joins TRBV28 to TRBJ1-4; 8 bases line up with TRBD1. The germline V gene has CDR1 MDHEN and CDR2 SYDVKM. The CDR3 covers 14 residues. V trimming: 6 bases; J trimming: 6 bases; junction bases outside the gene matches: 6. CDR3 bases: TGTGCCAGCAGCCAACAGGGGGGTTATGAAAAACTGTTTTTT. It encodes CASSQQGGYEKLFF.

This clonotype was recorded a few times. The chain links TRBV10-3 to TRBJ2-1, with 13 nucleotides matching TRBD2. The V gene's germline CDR1 is ENHRY and CDR2 SYGVKD. The CDR3 sequence is 19 residues long. The ends lost 6 bases at V and 2 bases at J; junction bases unmatched: 13. CDR3 protein: CAISLPGLAGKNPYNEQFF. CDR3 DNA: TGTGCCATCAGCCTACCGGGACTAGCGGGGAAGAACCCCTACAATGAGCAGTTCTTC.

This rearrangement joins TRBV20-1 to TRBJ2-3, with a possible D match to TRBD1 (5 bases). The CDR3 consists of 13 residues. Germline V lookup: CDR1 DFQATT, CDR2 SNEGSKA (reference sequence). V shed 7 bases and J shed 2 bases, with 13 bases lying between them. The CDR3 DNA reads as TGCAGTGTCCGACAGAGATACACAGATACGCAGTATTTT. Translation: CSVRQRYTDTQYF.

This chain uses TRBV4-1 with TRBJ2-1, with 10 bases that match TRBD2. Germline loops: CDR1 MGHRA, CDR2 YSYEKL. The length of the CDR3 is 18 residues. The V and J ends lost 0 bases and 2 bases, in that order; junction bases with no gene match: 7. The CDR3 region is CASSQEAGAGGTYNEQFF. The DNA of the CDR3 is TGCGCCAGCAGCCAAGAGGCTGGAGCGGGAGGGACCTACAATGAGCAGTTCTTC.

A few counts support this clonotype. The chain is built from TRBV10-3 and TRBJ2-7; 8 bases agree with TRBD2. Per the germline V gene, CDR1 is ENHRY and CDR2 is SYGVKD. The CDR3 has 13 amino acids. The junction had 4 bases not matched to a gene; V was cut back by 7 bases and J by 2 bases. The CDR3 sequence: CAITRGGTYEQYF. In DNA, the CDR3 is TGTGCCATCACCCGCGGGGGGACCTACGAGCAGTACTTC.

This clonotype was picked up a small number of times. The chain is built from TRBV20-1 and TRBJ2-1; TRBD1 matches at 8 bases. There are 15 residues in the CDR3. V gave up 2 bases and J gave up 2 bases; unmatched junction bases: 5. CDR1 and CDR2 (germline): DFQATT, SNEGSKA (reference sequence). The CDR3: CSARSSGGPYNEQFF. As DNA, the CDR3 is TGCAGTGCTAGATCTTCAGGGGGCCCCTACAATGAGCAGTTCTTC.

The chain is built from TRBV3-1 and TRBJ1-4, with a tentative D call TRBD1 (5 bases). There are 15 residues in the CDR3. The germline V gene encodes CDR1 LGHDT and CDR2 YNNKEL (reference sequence). The V end lost 5 bases, the J end lost 11 bases, and 21 bases lay between the germline ends. The CDR3 sequence is CASSVRTRPSEKLFF. The CDR3 DNA follows: TGTGCCAGCAGCGTTCGGACAAGGCCCTCCGAGAAACTGTTTTTT.

Remarks on this clonotype: At one end, the junction sequence differs from germline, possibly due to a read error. The chain links TRBV3-1 to TRBJ1-3, with no clear D. CDR1 and CDR2 from the germline V gene are LGHDT and YNNKEL (reference sequence). The CDR3 consists of 16 residues. The CDR3 protein is CASSQDSGPLGNTTYF. CDR3 nucleotide sequence: TGTGCCAGCAGCCAAGATTCCGGGCCCCTTGGAAACACCACATATTTT.

The table lists this clonotype with a few counts. The chain recombines TRBV29-1 with TRBJ2-3, with a possible D match to TRBD1 (6 bases). This CDR3 has 13 residues. The germline CDR1 and CDR2 sequences are SQVTM and ANQGSEA. Trimming left V 4 bases short and J 2 bases short, with 10 bases between. In nucleotides, the CDR3 is TGCAGCGTTGCAACAGGGATCACAGATACGCAGTATTTT. This gives the protein CSVATGITDTQYF.

This clonotype was seen a few times. CDR3 coding DNA: TGCAGTGCTAGTAAGGCGGGAAAGCGGTACGAGCAGTACTTC. Translated, it gives CSASKAGKRYEQYF. This chain links TRBV20-1 with TRBJ2-7, with D possibly being TRBD2 (6 bases). The germline gives CDR1 DFQATT, CDR2 SNEGSKA (reference sequence). V lost 3 bases and J lost 4, with 16 bases in between. This CDR3 has 14 residues.

This clonotype showed up many times. This rearrangement joins TRBV20-1 to TRBJ1-2; tentative D call: TRBD1 (5 bases). The germline V gene encodes CDR1 DFQATT and CDR2 SNEGSKA (reference sequence). This CDR3 region has 11 residues. Trimming removed 3 bases at V and 8 bases at J, with 10 bases between. The CDR3 sequence is CSASKGWGYTF. The CDR3, as DNA: TGCAGTGCTAGTAAGGGGTGGGGCTACACCTTC.

This clonotype was picked up a small number of times. The chain has TRBV10-3 and TRBJ2-2; tentatively, D is TRBD1 or TRBD2 (5 bases each). Per the germline V gene, CDR1 is ENHRY and CDR2 is SYGVKD. The ends were cut back, 5 bases at V and 0 bases at J, with 10 bases in the middle. This CDR3 region has 15 residues. The CDR3 region has the DNA TGTGCCATCAGTCCGGGACCTACGAACACCGGGGAGCTGTTTTTT. Translated: CAISPGPTNTGELFF.

The chain joins TRBV6-2 or TRBV6-3 to TRBJ2-1; no clear D. V was clipped by 5 bases and J by 5 bases, with 10 bases between them. This CDR3 comprises 13 residues. The germline V gene has CDR1 MNHEY and CDR2 SVGEGT. The DNA of the CDR3 is TGTGCCAGCAGTCCAGTGGCGGACAATGAGCAGTTCTTC. It encodes CASSPVADNEQFF.

This clonotype has more than one count but fewer than ten. The chain is built from TRBV6-2 or TRBV6-3 and TRBJ2-7; D gene unclear. Germline V gene sequence: CDR1 MNHEY, CDR2 SVGEGT. V lost 11 bases to trimming and J lost 3 bases, with 20 bases between them. CDR3 length equals 14 residues. The CDR3 DNA is TGTGCCTGTACTGATCCCGCGGACCTCTACGAGCAGTACTTC. Translation: CACTDPADLYEQYF.

This clonotype was detected a few times. V is TRBV2 and J is TRBJ2-3, with a possible D match to TRBD2 (6 bases). The germline gives CDR1 SNHLY, CDR2 FYNNEI. V shed 7 bases and J shed 1 base, with 12 bases lying between them. The CDR3 contains 14 residues. CDR3 in DNA: TGTGCCAGCAACCTTAGCGGAGGCACAGATACGCAGTATTTT. This translates into CASNLSGGTDTQYF.